This T cell receptor beta chain derives from a study of cytomegalovirus exposure and HLA in healthy donors. V dropped 0 bases and J dropped 3 bases, with 12 bases sitting between them. Germline-derived CDR1 and CDR2 are SGHVS and FQNEAQ. There are 15 residues in the CDR3. The PCR had 60 Vbeta and 13 Jbeta primers. How the authors handled the data: A follow-up analysis tallied 73 million or so unique TCR beta chains, roughly 11 million shared. Clones were read by immunoSEQ multiplex PCR, and TCRdb kept only the in-frame ones, dropping some. V and J calls and clone size come straight from that table; D and trimming were deduced from the DNA. The sample has some 92,000 clones, 79% seen once; the top ten hold about 2.5%.

This TCR was sampled from a man between 25 and 39 years old in good health and CMV-seronegative. Specimen: PBMCs. V is TRBV7-8 and J is TRBJ2-7; a weak D match, TRBD1 (5 bases). Here the CDR3 reads CASSLARQTVYEQYF. CDR3 DNA: TGTGCCAGCAGCTTAGCTAGACAGACAGTCTACGAGCAGTACTTC.